The 10 T cell receptor beta chains below come from one sample, sequenced in a study of blood T cell repertoires in COVID-19. The table came from immunoSEQ multiplex PCR; TCRdb's copy has only in-frame clones and leaves some out. The table lists a few hundred thousand clones, 84% of them singletons. The specimen sequenced was peripheral blood. These TCRs come from a woman in her thirties or forties who had recovered from COVID-19.

The V and J genes are TRBV18 and TRBJ2-1; D remains ambiguous. In germline, CDR1 is KGHSH, CDR2 LQKENI. Trimming left V 2 bases short and J 5 bases short, with 10 bases between. CDR3 length equals 14 residues. The CDR3 sequence: CASSPTYQDNEQFF. CDR3 bases: TGTGCCAGCTCACCAACTTACCAGGACAATGAGCAGTTCTTC.

The chain carries TRBV5-8 and TRBJ2-5; 7 bases are a match to TRBD1. CDR3 length: 15 residues. V lost 1 base to trimming and J lost 4 bases; unmatched junction nucleotides: 7. Germline CDR1 and CDR2: SGHTS and YDEGEE. The CDR3 protein is CASSLTGDVGETQYF. The CDR3 DNA reads TGTGCCAGCAGCTTGACAGGGGACGTCGGAGAGACCCAGTACTTC.

The chain couples TRBV2 to TRBJ2-1; 7 bases match TRBD1. Germline CDR1 and CDR2: SNHLY and FYNNEI. This CDR3 has 12 amino acids. The ends lost 6 bases at V and 4 bases at J; junction bases unmatched: 0. The CDR3 DNA sequence: TGTGCCAGCAGGGGACAGTACAATGAGCAGTTCTTC. This sequence encodes CASRGQYNEQFF. Variable domain in full (rest from reference TRBV2 and TRBJ2-1): EPEVTQTPSHQVTQMGQEVILRCVPISNHLYFYWYRQILGQKVEFLVSFYNNEISEKSEIFDDQFSVERPDGSNFTLKIRSTKLEDSAMYFCASRGQYNEQFFGPGTRLTVL.

The gene calls are TRBV24-1 and TRBJ2-7; 9 bases match TRBD1. Germline V lookup: CDR1 KGHDR, CDR2 SFDVKD. The V and J ends lost 5 bases and 5 bases, in that order; junction bases with no gene match: 3. The CDR3 loop spans 13 amino acids. CDR3 sequence reads: CATSGTGVNEQYF. CDR3 sequence (DNA): TGTGCCACCAGTGGGACAGGGGTTAACGAGCAGTACTTC.

This chain links TRBV18 with TRBJ1-6; D call uncertain. CDR1 is KGHSH and CDR2 is LQKENI in the germline V gene. The CDR3 contains 16 residues. V shed 3 bases and J shed 6 bases, with 15 bases lying between them. DNA for the CDR3: TGTGCCAGCTCACCGAGTCCTGGCGGGCCTAATTCACCCCTCCACTTT. It specifies CASSPSPGGPNSPLHF.

This clone was observed once. J is TRBJ1-3 and V is TRBV3-1 (or the pseudogene TRBV3-2); TRBD1 aligns across 7 bases. Germline V gives CDR1 LGHDT, CDR2 YNNKEL (reference sequence). Trimming took 4 bases from V and 4 from J; bases not matched to a gene: 16. The CDR3 length is 18 residues. The CDR3 DNA follows: TGTGCCAGCAGCCCCCCCCCTCCCGACAGGGATCGGGGAAACACCATATATTTT. It is translated as CASSPPPPDRDRGNTIYF.

This chain uses TRBV9 with TRBJ2-2, with 9 bases lining up with TRBD2. CDR3 length: 18 residues. V shed 1 base, J shed 0 bases, and the junction held 7 bases outside the gene matches. Germline CDR1 and CDR2: SGDLS and YYNGEE. DNA for the CDR3: TGTGCCAGCAGCGTATCTGTAGCGGGGGACTCGAACACCGGGGAGCTGTTTTTT. Translated, it gives CASSVSVAGDSNTGELFF.

This clone has a handful of counts. The chain employs TRBV19 and TRBJ1-6; the D gene is possibly TRBD1 (6 bases). CDR3 size: 17 residues. The V end lost 1 base, the J end lost 7 bases, and 17 bases lay between the germline ends. The germline gives CDR1 LNHDA, CDR2 SQIVND (reference sequence). This chain's CDR3 is CASSIGVFGGRNSPLHF. The CDR3, as DNA: TGTGCCAGTAGTATAGGTGTCTTCGGGGGGCGGAATTCACCCCTCCACTTT.

The genes are TRBV6-6 and TRBJ1-5; TRBD1 agrees at 8 bases. The CDR3 has 15 residues. Germline values: CDR1 MNHNY, CDR2 SVGAGI (reference sequence). Losses at the gene ends were 6 bases for V and 5 bases for J; bases not matched to a gene: 9. CDR3 DNA: TGTGCCAGCAGCCTCGACAGGGGCGGGGATCAGCCCCAGCATTTT. It encodes CASSLDRGGDQPQHF.

V is TRBV5-1 and J is TRBJ2-3; possibly TRBD1 for D (6 bases). This CDR3 has 15 amino acids. Germline assignment: CDR1 SGHRS and CDR2 YFSETQ. V was cut by 3 bases and J by 0 bases, with 11 bases left in between. The CDR3 is CASSSGQTSTDTQYF. CDR3 DNA sequence: TGCGCCAGCAGCTCCGGACAGACAAGCACAGATACGCAGTATTTT. Drawing the rest from reference TRBV5-1 and TRBJ2-3, the complete variable domain is KAGVTQTPRYLIKTRGQQVTLSCSPISGHRSVSWYQQTPGQGLQFLFEYFSETQRNKGNFPGRFSGRQFSNSRSEMNVSTLELGDSALYLCASSSGQTSTDTQYFGPGTRLTVL.